The subject of this entry is one T cell receptor (beta chain). The target antigen is unknown. Trimming cost V 2 bases and J 2 bases, with 10 bases left between them. This CDR3 is 15 amino acids long. CDR1 is LGHNA, CDR2 YSLEER, per germline. These data come from a study of breast tumors, draining lymph nodes, adjacent tissues. Findings of the study overall: Tumors had less TCR diversity than lymph nodes, more than nontumor tissue. The lymph node origin of tumor T cells was framed as consistent with a hypothesis, not demonstrated. The data were judged consistent with most tumor T cells coming from lymph node and expanding in tumor. Tumor and nontumor repertoires were significantly more similar in luminal-like than in basal-like breast cancer.

TCRdb re-called the multiplex PCR reads with MiXCR, one entry per CDR3 protein. The sample consists of more than 10,000 distinct CDR3 sequences, approximately 60% of them appearing once. The receptor was isolated from a female donor with breast cancer. Some clones in this sample may be carry-over from other donors' samples. The rearrangement joins TRBV4-3 to TRBJ2-1, with D possibly TRBD2 on 6 matching bases. The source material was tumor-adjacent breast tissue. CDR3 amino acids: CASSQRWEAYNEQFF. In nucleotides, the CDR3 is TGCGCCAGCAGCCAACGATGGGAGGCCTACAATGAGCAGTTCTTC.